Listed below are T cell receptor beta chains from one sample, sequenced in a study of blood T cell repertoires in COVID-19. Sequencing used immunoSEQ multiplex PCR; TCRdb keeps in-frame clones, though not all of them. The repertoire consists of more than 150,000 clones, with roughly four fifths occurring once and the leading ten covering around 13%. Sequenced material: peripheral blood. The receptors here all came from a man between 65 and 80 years old who had recovered from COVID-19. Each CDR3 is given with its conserved first and last residue. D genes are given only for firm matches. Not all rows give a size; the values are once, few, many and, for expanded clones, a class.

size,D,J,V,DNA,CDR3
.,.,TRBJ1-5,TRBV20-1,TGCAGTGCTAGTAGGGGTGATCTTAGCAATCAGCCCCAGCATTTT,CSASRGDLSNQPQHF
.,.,TRBJ1-1,TRBV18,TGTGCCAGCTCACCACCAGGACTGCTTGGCACTGAAGCTTTCTTT,CASSPPGLLGTEAFF
.,TRBD1,TRBJ2-2,TRBV25-1,TGTGCCAGCAGTGAATATGGACAGGGAAGAAATATCGGGGAGCTGTTTTTT,CASSEYGQGRNIGELFF
.,TRBD2,TRBJ2-5,TRBV7-9,TGTGCCAGCAGCGTGGGGACTAGTTCAGGGGAGACCCAGTACTTC,CASSVGTSSGETQYF
.,TRBD2,TRBJ2-7,TRBV30,TGTGCCTGGAGGTCCTCGGGAGGCTGGCAGTACTTC,CAWRSSGGWQYF
.,TRBD1,TRBJ1-3,TRBV18,TGTGCCAGCTCACCGGACAGGGGGCAAGGAAACACCATATATTTT,CASSPDRGQGNTIYF
.,.,TRBJ1-1,TRBV6-5,TGTGCCAGCAGTTTCATTAACAGGGCGGGGGCTGAAGCTTTCTTT,CASSFINRAGAEAFF
.,TRBD2,TRBJ2-1,TRBV24-1,TGTGCCACCAGTGCAACCGGGACTAGCGAGCAGTTCTTC,CATSATGTSEQFF
.,TRBD1,TRBJ2-3,TRBV30,TGTGCCTGGAATCCGCCCGGGACAGGAACAGATACGCAGTATTTT,CAWNPPGTGTDTQYF
.,TRBD1,TRBJ2-3,TRBV14,TGTGCCAGCAGCCGGGACAGCCCGCACACAGATACGCAGTATTTT,CASSRDSPHTDTQYF
.,.,TRBJ1-2,TRBV25-1,TGTGCCAGCAGTGAAGGAGGGTCTAGGGGCTACACCTTC,CASSEGGSRGYTF
.,TRBD2,TRBJ2-1,TRBV25-1,TGTGCCAGCAGTGAATTGGGCGGGAGGCCCTACAATGAGCAGTTCTTC,CASSELGGRPYNEQFF
.,TRBD2,TRBJ2-3,TRBV19,TGTGCCAGTAGTATCTGGGGAGGGGTAACAGATACGCAGTATTTT,CASSIWGGVTDTQYF
.,TRBD2,TRBJ2-2,TRBV20-1,TGCAGTGCTAGTGGGACTAGCGCAAACACCGGGGAGCTGTTTTTT,CSASGTSANTGELFF
.,.,TRBJ2-2,TRBV24-1,TGTGCCACCAGTGATACCGGGACAAGGAACACCGGGGAGCTGTTTTTT,CATSDTGTRNTGELFF
few,.,TRBJ1-4,TRBV18,TGTGCCAGCTCACCACAGGGAGAGAGGAAACTGTTTTTT,CASSPQGERKLFF
.,TRBD1,TRBJ2-2,TRBV7-2,TGTGCCAGCAGCTATGGACAGGGGGCGGCCGGGGAGCTGTTTTTT,CASSYGQGAAGELFF
.,TRBD2,TRBJ2-2,TRBV3-1/TRBV3-2,TGTGCCAGCAGCCAAGACCCCCATCCTGGACTAGCGGGAGTGAGGACCGGGGAGCTGTTTTTT,CASSQDPHPGLAGVRTGELFF
few,.,TRBJ2-1,TRBV19,TGTGCCAGTAGTTCGGCTAGCGCCGGCGTTGAGCAGTTCTTC,CASSSASAGVEQFF
once,.,TRBJ1-2,TRBV11-2,TGTGCCAGCAGCTCAGACATTGTAGCTAACTATGGCTACACCTTC,CASSSDIVANYGYTF
.,.,TRBJ2-1,TRBV10-1,TGCGCCAGCAGTGAGACAGTGAGCTCCTACAATGAGCAGTTCTTC,CASSETVSSYNEQFF
.,.,TRBJ1-4,TRBV10-1,TGCGCCAGCAGTGAGGACAGCCGGATCGAAAAACTGTTTTTT,CASSEDSRIEKLFF
.,TRBD2,TRBJ2-1,TRBV14,TGTGCCAGCAGCCAAGTGGTGGGAGGGCCTGGGGTTGATGAGCAGTTCTTC,CASSQVVGGPGVDEQFF
.,.,TRBJ2-5,TRBV19,TGTGCCAGTAGGAGTTTCCAAGAGACCCAGTACTTC,CASRSFQETQYF
.,TRBD1,TRBJ2-3,TRBV4-1,TGCGCCAGCAGCCAAACGGACAGGGGGGATACGCAGTATTTT,CASSQTDRGDTQYF
few,TRBD1,TRBJ1-3,TRBV5-1,TGCGCCAGCAGCTTTTCGACAGGACAGGGCTCTGGAAACACCATATATTTT,CASSFSTGQGSGNTIYF
.,TRBD1,TRBJ1-5,TRBV27,TGTGCCAGCAGTTTCGGGACAGGGGGCAATCAGCCCCAGCATTTT,CASSFGTGGNQPQHF